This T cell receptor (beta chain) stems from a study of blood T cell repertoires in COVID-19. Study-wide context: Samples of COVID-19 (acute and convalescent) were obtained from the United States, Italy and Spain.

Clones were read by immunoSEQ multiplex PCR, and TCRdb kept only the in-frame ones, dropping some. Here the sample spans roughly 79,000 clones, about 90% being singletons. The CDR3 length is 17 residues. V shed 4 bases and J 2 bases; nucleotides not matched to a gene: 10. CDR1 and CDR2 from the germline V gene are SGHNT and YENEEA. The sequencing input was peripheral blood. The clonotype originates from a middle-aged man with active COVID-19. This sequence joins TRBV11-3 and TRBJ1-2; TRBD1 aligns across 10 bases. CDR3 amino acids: CASSSGGTGEVNYGYTF. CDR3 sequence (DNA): TGTGCCAGCAGCTCGGGCGGGACAGGGGAAGTGAACTATGGCTACACCTTC. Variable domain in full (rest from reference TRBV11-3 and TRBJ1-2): EAGVVQSPRYKIIEKKQPVAFWCNPISGHNTLYWYLQNLGQGPELLIRYENEEAVDDSQLPKDRFSAERLKGVDSTLKIQPAELGDSAVYLCASSSGGTGEVNYGYTFGSGTRLTVV.